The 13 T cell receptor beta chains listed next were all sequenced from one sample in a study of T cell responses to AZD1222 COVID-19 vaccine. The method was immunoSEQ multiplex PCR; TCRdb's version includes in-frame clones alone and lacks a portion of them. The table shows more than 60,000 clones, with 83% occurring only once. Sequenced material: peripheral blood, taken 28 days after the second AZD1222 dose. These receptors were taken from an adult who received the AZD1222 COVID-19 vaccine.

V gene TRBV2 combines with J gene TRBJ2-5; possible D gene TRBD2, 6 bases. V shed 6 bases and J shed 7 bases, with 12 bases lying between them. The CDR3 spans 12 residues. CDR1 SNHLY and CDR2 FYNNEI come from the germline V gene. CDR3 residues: CASRTPGGTQYF. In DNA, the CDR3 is TGTGCCAGCAGGACCCCCGGGGGGACCCAGTACTTC.

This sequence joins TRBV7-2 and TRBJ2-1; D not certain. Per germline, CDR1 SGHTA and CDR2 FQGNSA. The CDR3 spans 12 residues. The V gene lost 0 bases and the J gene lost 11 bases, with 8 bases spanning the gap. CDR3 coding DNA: TGTGCCAGCAGCTTAGCGCTCAACAAGCAGTTCTTC. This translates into CASSLALNKQFF. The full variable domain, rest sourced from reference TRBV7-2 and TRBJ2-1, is GAGVSQSPSNKVTEKGKDVELRCDPISGHTALYWYRQSLGQGLEFLIYFQGNSAPDKSGLPSDRFSAERTGGSVSTLTIQRTQQEDSAVYLCASSLALNKQFFGPGTRLTVL.

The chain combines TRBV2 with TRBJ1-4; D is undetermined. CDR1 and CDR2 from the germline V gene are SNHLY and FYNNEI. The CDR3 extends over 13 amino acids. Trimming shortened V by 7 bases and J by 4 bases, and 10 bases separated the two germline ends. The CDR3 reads CASNVGINEKLFF. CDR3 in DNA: TGTGCCAGCAATGTGGGGATTAATGAAAAACTGTTTTTT.

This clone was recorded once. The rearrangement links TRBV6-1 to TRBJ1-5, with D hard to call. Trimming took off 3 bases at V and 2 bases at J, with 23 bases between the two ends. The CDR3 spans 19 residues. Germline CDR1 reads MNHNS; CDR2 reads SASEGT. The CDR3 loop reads CASSDHANRRVVGNQPQHF. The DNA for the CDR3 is TGTGCCAGCAGTGACCACGCAAACCGACGAGTAGTGGGCAATCAGCCCCAGCATTTT.

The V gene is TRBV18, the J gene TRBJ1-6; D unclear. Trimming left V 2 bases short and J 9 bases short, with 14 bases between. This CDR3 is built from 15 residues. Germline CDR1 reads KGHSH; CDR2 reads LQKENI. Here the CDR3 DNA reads TGTGCCAGCTCACCAAGTGCGACAATCGGTTCACCCCTCCACTTT. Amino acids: CASSPSATIGSPLHF. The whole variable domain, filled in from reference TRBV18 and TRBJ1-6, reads NAGVMQNPRHLVRRRGQEARLRCSPMKGHSHVYWYRQLPEEGLKFMVYLQKENIIDESGMPKERFSAEFPKEGPSILRIQQVVRGDSAAYFCASSPSATIGSPLHFGNGTRLTVT.

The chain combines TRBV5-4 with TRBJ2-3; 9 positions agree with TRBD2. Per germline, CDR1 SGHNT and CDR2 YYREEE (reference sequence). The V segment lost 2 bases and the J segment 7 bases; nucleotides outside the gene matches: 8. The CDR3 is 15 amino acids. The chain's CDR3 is CASSFAGGPIYTQYF. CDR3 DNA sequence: TGTGCCAGCAGCTTTGCGGGAGGGCCTATATATACGCAGTATTTT.

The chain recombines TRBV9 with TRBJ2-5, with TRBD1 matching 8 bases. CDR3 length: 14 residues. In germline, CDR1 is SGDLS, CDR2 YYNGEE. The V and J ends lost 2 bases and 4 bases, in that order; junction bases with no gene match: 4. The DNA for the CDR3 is TGTGCCAGCAGCGTTACAGGGGGAGGAGAGACCCAGTACTTC. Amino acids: CASSVTGGGETQYF.

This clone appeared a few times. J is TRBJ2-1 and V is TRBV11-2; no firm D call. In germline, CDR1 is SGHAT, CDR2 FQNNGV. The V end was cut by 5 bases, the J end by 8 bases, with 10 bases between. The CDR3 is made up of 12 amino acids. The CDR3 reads CASSPDRDEQFF. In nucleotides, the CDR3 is TGTGCCAGCAGCCCAGATCGAGATGAGCAGTTCTTC.

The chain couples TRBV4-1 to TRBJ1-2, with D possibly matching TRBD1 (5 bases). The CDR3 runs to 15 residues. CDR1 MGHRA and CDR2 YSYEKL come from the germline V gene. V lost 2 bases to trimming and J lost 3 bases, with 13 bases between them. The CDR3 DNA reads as TGCGCCAGCAGCCAAACCTCGGGGGGAGACTATGGCTACACCTTC. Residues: CASSQTSGGDYGYTF.

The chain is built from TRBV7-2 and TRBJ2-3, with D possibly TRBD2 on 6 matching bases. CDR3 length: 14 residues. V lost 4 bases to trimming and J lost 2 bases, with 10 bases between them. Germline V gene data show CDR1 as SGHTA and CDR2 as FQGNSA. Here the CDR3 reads CASSSGLPTDTQYF. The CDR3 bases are TGTGCCAGCAGCTCGGGACTTCCCACAGATACGCAGTATTTT.

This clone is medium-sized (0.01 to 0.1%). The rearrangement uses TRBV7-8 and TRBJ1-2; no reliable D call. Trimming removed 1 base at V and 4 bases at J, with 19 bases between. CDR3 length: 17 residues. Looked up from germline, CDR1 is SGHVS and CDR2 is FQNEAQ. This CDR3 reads CASSLERSGVGIYGYTF. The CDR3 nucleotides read TGTGCCAGCAGCTTAGAACGTTCAGGCGTGGGGATCTATGGCTACACCTTC. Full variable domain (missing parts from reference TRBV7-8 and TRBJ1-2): GAGVSQSPRYKVAKRGQDVALRCDPISGHVSLFWYQQALGQGPEFLTYFQNEAQLDKSGLPSDRFFAERPEGSVSTLKIQRTQQEDSAVYLCASSLERSGVGIYGYTFGSGTRLTVV.

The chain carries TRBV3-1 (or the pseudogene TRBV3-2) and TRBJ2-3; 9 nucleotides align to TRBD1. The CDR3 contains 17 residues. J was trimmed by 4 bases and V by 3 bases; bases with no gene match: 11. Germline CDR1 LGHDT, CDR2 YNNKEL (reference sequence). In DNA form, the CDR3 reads TGTGCCAGCAGCCATTATACCGGGACAGGGCGTCCAGATACGCAGTATTTT. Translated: CASSHYTGTGRPDTQYF.

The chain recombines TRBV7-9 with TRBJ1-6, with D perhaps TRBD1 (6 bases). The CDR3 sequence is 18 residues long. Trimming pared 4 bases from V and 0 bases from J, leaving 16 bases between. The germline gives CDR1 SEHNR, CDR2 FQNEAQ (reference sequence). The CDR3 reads CASSSLRDTSSYNSPLHF. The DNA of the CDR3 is TGTGCCAGCAGCTCCCTCCGGGACACGAGCTCCTATAATTCACCCCTCCACTTT. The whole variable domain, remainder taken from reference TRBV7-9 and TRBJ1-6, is DTGVSQNPRHKITKRGQNVTFRCDPISEHNRLYWYRQTLGQGPEFLTYFQNEAQLEKSRLLSDRFSAERPKGSFSTLEIQRTEQGDSAMYLCASSSLRDTSSYNSPLHFGNGTRLTVT.